The text below deals with one T cell receptor (beta chain). What it binds is unknown. The CDR3 consists of 14 residues. From germline, CDR1 is LNHDA and CDR2 SQIVND (reference sequence). Trimming pared 1 base from V and 5 bases from J, leaving 12 bases between. The data were produced by immunoSEQ multiplex PCR, yet TCRdb's version contains in-frame clones alone and is incomplete. The sample consists of over 55,000 clones, 84% of them appearing once. The sample comes from a study of T cell responses to AZD1222 COVID-19 vaccine. General study points: Unmutated variant regions are reportedly the target of nearly half of TCRs that are spike-specific. Donors skewed white British and female; clonal diversity was possibly underestimated.

V gene TRBV19 combines with J gene TRBJ2-7, with D perhaps matching TRBD1 (6 bases). The sequence derives from an adult in good health. Specimen: peripheral blood, collected on day 0 of AZD1222 vaccination. Here the CDR3 reads CASSIGPGDHEQYF. Here the CDR3 DNA reads TGTGCCAGTAGTATAGGCCCAGGGGACCACGAGCAGTACTTC.